Listed below are T cell receptor beta chains from one sample, sequenced in a study of blood T cell repertoires in COVID-19. Profiled with immunoSEQ multiplex PCR; TCRdb holds only in-frame clones, not every one. The sample has about 110,000 clones, approximately 90% seen once. Input material: peripheral blood. The receptors originated from a woman aged 25 to 39 with acute or convalescent COVID-19. CDR3s include the opening cysteine and the closing phenylalanine or tryptophan. D genes are given only for firm matches. Size values are once, few and many counts, or a class for expanded clones, and some rows have none.

V,J,size,D,DNA,CDR3
TRBV7-8,TRBJ1-1,NA,NA,TGTGCCAGCAGCATCCCTGGTGGGGCCACTGAAGCTTTCTTT,CASSIPGGATEAFF
TRBV6-2/TRBV6-3,TRBJ2-5,NA,NA,NA,CASSSSDSRQETQYF
TRBV7-9,TRBJ1-5,once,TRBD1,TGTGCCAGCAGCGTCACAGGGGGCCCAAATCAGCCCCAGCATTTT,CASSVTGGPNQPQHF
TRBV7-8,TRBJ2-5,NA,NA,TGTGCCAGCAGCCCGTTAGCGTTACAAGAGACCCAGTACTTC,CASSPLALQETQYF
TRBV14,TRBJ2-7,NA,NA,TGTGCCAGCAGCCAAGATAGACTAGTAGGCGAGCAGTACTTC,CASSQDRLVGEQYF
TRBV29-1,TRBJ2-7,NA,NA,TGCAGCGCCGGTTCGTCTCGCGGGGCTTACGAGCAGTACTTC,CSAGSSRGAYEQYF
TRBV7-2,TRBJ2-1,NA,NA,TGTGCCAGCAGCTTATTCGGGTACAATGAGCAGTTCTTC,CASSLFGYNEQFF
TRBV12-5,TRBJ1-2,once,TRBD1,TGTGCTAGTGGTTTGTACTTCGGACAGGGGAACTATGGCTACACCTTC,CASGLYFGQGNYGYTF
TRBV9,TRBJ2-7,NA,TRBD1,TGTGCCAGCAGCCCGCGGACAGGGATTTACGAGCAGTACTTC,CASSPRTGIYEQYF
TRBV19,TRBJ2-3,NA,TRBD2,TGTGCCAGTGGATCCCTCGGACTAGCGGGCACAGATACGCAGTATTTT,CASGSLGLAGTDTQYF
TRBV9,TRBJ2-1,NA,TRBD2,TGTGCCAGCAGCGTAGCTAGCGGGGGCGGGTATGAGCAGTTCTTC,CASSVASGGGYEQFF
TRBV4-1,TRBJ2-7,NA,NA,TGCGCCAGCAGCCAAGATAAAAGCGGGCAGTTATCCTACGAGCAGTACTTC,CASSQDKSGQLSYEQYF
TRBV18,TRBJ2-7,few,NA,TGTGCCAGCTCACCCGGCAGGCCGTCCTACGAGCAGTACTTC,CASSPGRPSYEQYF
TRBV28,TRBJ1-6,NA,NA,TGTGCCAGCACTCAACCAGGGCAGACCACTTCACCCCTCCACTTT,CASTQPGQTTSPLHF
TRBV19,TRBJ1-2,once,TRBD1,TGTGCCAGTAGAGGGACAGGGGATGGCTACACCTTC,CASRGTGDGYTF
TRBV5-1,TRBJ1-3,NA,NA,TGCGCCAGCAGCTTGTATAGGGGAGGGGACGGAAACACCATATATTTT,CASSLYRGGDGNTIYF
TRBV9,TRBJ2-2,NA,NA,TGTGCCAGCAGCGTAGGTAATCAGGGGGGCACCGGGGAGCTGTTTTTT,CASSVGNQGGTGELFF
TRBV29-1,TRBJ2-1,NA,TRBD2,TGCAGCGTTGAAGGTCTAGCGGGAGCATCCTACAATGAGCAGTTCTTC,CSVEGLAGASYNEQFF
TRBV10-3,TRBJ2-3,NA,TRBD2,TGTGCCATCAGTAGCGGGAGACAAAGCACAGATACGCAGTATTTT,CAISSGRQSTDTQYF
TRBV6-2/TRBV6-3,TRBJ1-6,NA,TRBD1,TGTGCCAGCAGTTACCCCCACCCGGGACAGGGGACTTCACCCCTCCACTTT,CASSYPHPGQGTSPLHF
TRBV10-1,TRBJ2-1,once,TRBD2,TGCGCCAGCAGGGGGAGACCCAGGACTAGCGGTATTAATGAGCAGTTCTTC,CASRGRPRTSGINEQFF
TRBV28,TRBJ2-2,NA,NA,TGTGCCAGCAGCCCCGTAGACAGGCATAGTACCGGGGAGCTGTTTTTT,CASSPVDRHSTGELFF
TRBV10-3,TRBJ1-1,NA,NA,TGTGCCATCAGTTCAACAGGCGCAGAAGCTTTCTTT,CAISSTGAEAFF
TRBV30,TRBJ2-5,NA,NA,TGTGCCTGGAGTGCTTCGCGGCAAGAGACCCAGTACTTC,CAWSASRQETQYF
TRBV28,TRBJ1-5,NA,TRBD1,TGTGCCAGCAGTTTCCCGGACAGGGATCACCAGCCCCAGCATTTT,CASSFPDRDHQPQHF
TRBV11-2,TRBJ1-3,NA,NA,TGTGCCAGCAGCCGGGCTGGGAGCTCTGGAAACACCATATATTTT,CASSRAGSSGNTIYF
TRBV27,TRBJ2-1,NA,NA,TGTGCCAGCAGTCTCCGGGACATTTATCGGCATGAGCAGTTCTTC,CASSLRDIYRHEQFF
TRBV27,TRBJ2-5,NA,TRBD1,TGTGCCAGCAGTCCCGGGACAGGGCTTGTCGAGACCCAGTACTTC,CASSPGTGLVETQYF
TRBV19,TRBJ1-2,NA,TRBD1,TGTGCCAGTAGTATAGGGGACAGGCGTGGCTACACCTTC,CASSIGDRRGYTF
TRBV27,TRBJ2-2,NA,TRBD2,TGTGCCAGCAGCCCAAGCCCGGGGCTAGCGGGGGGGCCGGGGACCGGGGAGCTGTTTTTT,CASSPSPGLAGGPGTGELFF
TRBV4-2,TRBJ1-1,NA,NA,TGTGCCAGCAGCCAAGATCGTTGGGTCGAGGAAACTGAAGCTTTCTTT,CASSQDRWVEETEAFF
TRBV28,TRBJ2-3,NA,TRBD2,TGTGCCAGCAGTTTACCGACTAGCGGTAACACAGATACGCAGTATTTT,CASSLPTSGNTDTQYF
TRBV2,TRBJ2-1,NA,TRBD1,TGTGCCAGCAAAACAATCCGACAGGGCAATGAGCAGTTCTTC,CASKTIRQGNEQFF
TRBV28,TRBJ1-2,few,NA,TGTGCCAGCAGTCCCAATAAAGACAGACTTAACTATGGCTACACCTTC,CASSPNKDRLNYGYTF
TRBV18,TRBJ2-3,NA,TRBD2,TGTGCCAGCTCACCCGGATCACCGGGGGGAGATACGCAGTATTTT,CASSPGSPGGDTQYF
TRBV11-2,TRBJ2-1,NA,TRBD2,TGTGCCAGCAGCTTAGGCGGGAGGGCGAACAATGAGCAGTTCTTC,CASSLGGRANNEQFF
TRBV5-1,TRBJ1-1,NA,NA,TGCGCCAGCAGCATCCTCGGGGTCGAAGCTTTCTTT,CASSILGVEAFF
TRBV2,TRBJ2-7,NA,NA,TGTGCCAGCAGTGAAGCCTCCGGGACTTTCTACGAGCAGTACTTC,CASSEASGTFYEQYF
TRBV3-1/TRBV3-2,TRBJ2-1,NA,TRBD1,TGTGCCAGCAGCCAAGATGTGCCGGGACAGGGTGCGTTCTTC,CASSQDVPGQGAFF
TRBV5-6,TRBJ2-1,NA,NA,TGTGCCAGCAGCTTGAGGGGGAACTACAATGAGCAGTTCTTC,CASSLRGNYNEQFF
TRBV11-1,TRBJ2-1,NA,TRBD1,TGTGCCAGCAGCTCTACCGGGACAGGGGGCTACAATGAGCAGTTCTTC,CASSSTGTGGYNEQFF
TRBV5-1,TRBJ1-4,NA,NA,TGCGCCAGCAGCTTAGGTCGGGGAGAAAAACTGTTTTTT,CASSLGRGEKLFF
TRBV11-2,TRBJ1-2,once,NA,TGTGCCAGCAGCTTCGCGGGGGCTAACTATGGCTACACCTTC,CASSFAGANYGYTF
TRBV11-3,TRBJ2-7,NA,NA,TGTGCCAGCAGCTTAGATACCTATAACGTGCAGTACTTC,CASSLDTYNVQYF
TRBV10-3,TRBJ1-2,NA,TRBD1,TGTGCCATCACCGGAGGACAGGGGGTTAACTATGGCTACACCTTC,CAITGGQGVNYGYTF
TRBV30,TRBJ1-5,once,NA,TGTGCCTGGAGTGGGCAGGGCGGCCAGCCCCAGCATTTT,CAWSGQGGQPQHF
TRBV9,TRBJ2-7,NA,TRBD2,TGTGCCAGCAGCCAGACTAGCGGGAGCTACGAGCAGTACTTC,CASSQTSGSYEQYF